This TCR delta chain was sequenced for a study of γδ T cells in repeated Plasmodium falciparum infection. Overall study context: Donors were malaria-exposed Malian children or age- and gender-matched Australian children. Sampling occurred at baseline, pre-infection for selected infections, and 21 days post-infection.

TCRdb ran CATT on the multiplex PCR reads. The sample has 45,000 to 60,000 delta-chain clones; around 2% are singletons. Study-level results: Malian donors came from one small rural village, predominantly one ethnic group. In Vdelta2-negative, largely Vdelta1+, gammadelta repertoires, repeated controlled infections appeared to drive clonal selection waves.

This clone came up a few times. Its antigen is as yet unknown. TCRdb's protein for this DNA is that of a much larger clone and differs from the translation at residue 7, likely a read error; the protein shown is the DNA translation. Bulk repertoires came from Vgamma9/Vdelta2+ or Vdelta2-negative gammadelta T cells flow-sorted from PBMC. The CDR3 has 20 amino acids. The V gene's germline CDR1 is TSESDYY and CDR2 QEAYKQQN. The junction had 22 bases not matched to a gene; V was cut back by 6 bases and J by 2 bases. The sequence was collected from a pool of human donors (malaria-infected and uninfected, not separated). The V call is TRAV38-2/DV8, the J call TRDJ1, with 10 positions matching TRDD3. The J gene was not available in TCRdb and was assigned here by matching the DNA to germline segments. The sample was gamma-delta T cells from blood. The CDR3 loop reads CAYKGPCYWGILPDTDKLIF. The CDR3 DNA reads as TGTGCTTATAAAGGGCCCTGCTACTGGGGGATCCTTCCCGATACCGATAAACTCATCTTT.